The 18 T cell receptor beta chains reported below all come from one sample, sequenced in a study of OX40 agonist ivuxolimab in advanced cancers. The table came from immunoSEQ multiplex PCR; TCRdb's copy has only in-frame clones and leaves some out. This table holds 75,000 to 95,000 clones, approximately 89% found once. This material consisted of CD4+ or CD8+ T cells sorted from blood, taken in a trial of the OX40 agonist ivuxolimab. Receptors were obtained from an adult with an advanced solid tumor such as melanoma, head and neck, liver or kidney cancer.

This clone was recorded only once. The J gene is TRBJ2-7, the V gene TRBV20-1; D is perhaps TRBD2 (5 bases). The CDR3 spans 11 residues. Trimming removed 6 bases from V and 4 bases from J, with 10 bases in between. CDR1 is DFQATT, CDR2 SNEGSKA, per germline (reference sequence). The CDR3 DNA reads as TGCAGTGCATCGGAGGAATACGAGCAGTACGTC. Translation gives CSASEEYEQYV.

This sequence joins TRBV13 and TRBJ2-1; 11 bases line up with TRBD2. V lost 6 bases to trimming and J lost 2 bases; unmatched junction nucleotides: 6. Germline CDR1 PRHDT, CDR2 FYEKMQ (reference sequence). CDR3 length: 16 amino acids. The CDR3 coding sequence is TGTGCCAGCAGTCAACTAGCGGGAGCCCCCTACAATGAGCAGTTCTTC. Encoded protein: CASSQLAGAPYNEQFF. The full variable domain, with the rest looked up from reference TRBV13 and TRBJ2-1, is AAGVIQSPRHLIKEKRETATLKCYPIPRHDTVYWYQQGPGQDPQFLISFYEKMQSDKGSIPDRFSAQQFSDYHSELNMSSLELGDSALYFCASSQLAGAPYNEQFFGPGTRLTVL.

The CDR3 DNA sequence: TGCGCCAGCAGCAATCAACTAGCGGGTACCTACAATGAGCAGTTCTTC. Translated: CASSNQLAGTYNEQFF. This sequence joins TRBV5-1 and TRBJ2-1, with 9 bases aligning to TRBD2. CDR3 length: 16 amino acids. V dropped 4 bases and J dropped 2; count of bases not matched to a gene: 7. Germline V gene sequence: CDR1 SGHRS, CDR2 YFSETQ. The full variable domain, in which reference TRBV5-1 and TRBJ2-1 provide the parts outside the CDR3, is KAGVTQTPRYLIKTRGQQVTLSCSPISGHRSVSWYQQTPGQGLQFLFEYFSETQRNKGNFPGRFSGRQFSNSRSEMNVSTLELGDSALYLCASSNQLAGTYNEQFFGPGTRLTVL.

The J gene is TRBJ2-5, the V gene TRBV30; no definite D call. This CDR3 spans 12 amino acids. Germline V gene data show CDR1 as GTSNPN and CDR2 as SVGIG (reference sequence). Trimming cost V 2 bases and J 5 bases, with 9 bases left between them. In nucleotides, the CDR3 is TGTGCCTGGAGTCCCAGATATGAGACCCAGTACTTC. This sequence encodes CAWSPRYETQYF.

The DNA for the CDR3 is TGTGCCAGCAGCCCATCCCTACAGGGACACACTGAAGCTTTCTTT. This encodes CASSPSLQGHTEAFF. This rearrangement joins TRBV7-2 to TRBJ1-1; the D gene is possibly TRBD1 (6 bases). The CDR3 length is 15 residues. Germline V gives CDR1 SGHTA, CDR2 FQGNSA. Trimming took off 5 bases at V and 3 bases at J, with 16 bases between the two ends.

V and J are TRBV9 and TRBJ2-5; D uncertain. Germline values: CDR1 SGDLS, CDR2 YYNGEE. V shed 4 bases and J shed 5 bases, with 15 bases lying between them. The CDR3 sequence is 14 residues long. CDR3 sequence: CASSPTPRGETQYF. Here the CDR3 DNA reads TGTGCCAGCAGCCCCACCCCCCGCGGTGAGACCCAGTACTTC.

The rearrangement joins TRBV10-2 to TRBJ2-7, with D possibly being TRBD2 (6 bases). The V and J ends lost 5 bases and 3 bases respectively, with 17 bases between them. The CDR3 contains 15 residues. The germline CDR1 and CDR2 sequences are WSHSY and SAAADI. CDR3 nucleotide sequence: TGCGCCAGCAGTTACGGGACTCCCGAGAGCTACGAGCAGTACTTC. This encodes CASSYGTPESYEQYF.

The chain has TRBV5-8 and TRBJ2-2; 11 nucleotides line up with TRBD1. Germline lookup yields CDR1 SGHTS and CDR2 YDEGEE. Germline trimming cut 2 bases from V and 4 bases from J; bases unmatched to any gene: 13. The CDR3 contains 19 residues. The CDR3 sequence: CASSFRTGGSWLVTGELFF. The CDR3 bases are TGTGCCAGCAGCTTCCGGACAGGGGGCTCTTGGTTGGTCACCGGGGAGCTGTTTTTT. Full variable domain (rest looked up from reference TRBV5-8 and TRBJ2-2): EAGVTQSPTHLIKTRGQQATLRCSPISGHTSVYWYQQALGLGLQFLLWYDEGEERNRGNFPPRFSGRQFPNYSSELNVNALELEDSALYLCASSFRTGGSWLVTGELFFGEGSRLTVL.

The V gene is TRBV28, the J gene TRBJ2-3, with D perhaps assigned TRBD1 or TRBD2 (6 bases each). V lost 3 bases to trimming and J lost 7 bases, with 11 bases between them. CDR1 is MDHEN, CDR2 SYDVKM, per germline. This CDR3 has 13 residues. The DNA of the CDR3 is TGTGCCAGCAGTTTCACAGGGAGGTATACGCAGTATTTT. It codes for CASSFTGRYTQYF.

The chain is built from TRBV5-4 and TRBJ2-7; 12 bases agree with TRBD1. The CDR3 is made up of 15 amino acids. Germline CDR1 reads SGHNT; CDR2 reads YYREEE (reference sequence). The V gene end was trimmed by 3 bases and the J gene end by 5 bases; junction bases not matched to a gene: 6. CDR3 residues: CASSYPGQGADEQYF. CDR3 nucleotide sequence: TGTGCCAGCAGCTATCCGGGACAGGGGGCGGACGAGCAGTACTTC. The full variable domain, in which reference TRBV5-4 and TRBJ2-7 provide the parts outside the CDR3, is ETGVTQSPTHLIKTRGQQVTLRCSSQSGHNTVSWYQQALGQGPQFIFQYYREEENGRGNFPPRFSGLQFPNYSSELNVNALELDDSALYLCASSYPGQGADEQYFGPGTRLTVT.

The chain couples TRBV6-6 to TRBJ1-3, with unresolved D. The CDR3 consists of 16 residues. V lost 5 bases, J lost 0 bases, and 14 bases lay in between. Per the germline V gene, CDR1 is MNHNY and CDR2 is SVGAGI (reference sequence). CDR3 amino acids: CASSATPHISGNTIYF. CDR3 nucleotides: TGTGCCAGCAGTGCAACGCCCCATATCTCTGGAAACACCATATATTTT.

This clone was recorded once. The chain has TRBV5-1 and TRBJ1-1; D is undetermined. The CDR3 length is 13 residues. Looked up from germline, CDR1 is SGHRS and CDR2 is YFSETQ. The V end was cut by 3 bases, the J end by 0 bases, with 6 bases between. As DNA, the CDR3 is TGCGCCAGCAGCTCCAATTTGAACACTGAAGCTTTCTTT. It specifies CASSSNLNTEAFF.

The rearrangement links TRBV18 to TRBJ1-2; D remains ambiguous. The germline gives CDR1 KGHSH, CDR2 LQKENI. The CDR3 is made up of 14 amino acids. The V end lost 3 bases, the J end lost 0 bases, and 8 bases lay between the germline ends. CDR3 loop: CASSPGLANYGYTF. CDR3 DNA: TGTGCCAGCTCACCGGGCCTAGCTAACTATGGCTACACCTTC.

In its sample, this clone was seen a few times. CDR3 protein: CASSPSLAGGVIGELFF. As DNA, the CDR3 is TGTGCCAGCAGCCCCTCTCTAGCGGGAGGTGTGATCGGGGAGCTGTTTTTT. The V and J genes are TRBV7-2 and TRBJ2-2, with 11 bases fitting TRBD2. V dropped 5 bases and J dropped 7; count of bases not matched to a gene: 12. The CDR3 loop spans 17 amino acids. Per the germline V gene, CDR1 is SGHTA and CDR2 is FQGNSA.

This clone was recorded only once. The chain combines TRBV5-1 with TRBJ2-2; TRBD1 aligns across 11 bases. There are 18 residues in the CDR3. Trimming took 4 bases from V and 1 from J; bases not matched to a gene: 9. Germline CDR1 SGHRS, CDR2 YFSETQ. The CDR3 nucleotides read TGCGCCAGCAGCGGATCGGACAGGGGGCTGTTGAACACCGGGGAGCTGTTTTTT. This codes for CASSGSDRGLLNTGELFF.

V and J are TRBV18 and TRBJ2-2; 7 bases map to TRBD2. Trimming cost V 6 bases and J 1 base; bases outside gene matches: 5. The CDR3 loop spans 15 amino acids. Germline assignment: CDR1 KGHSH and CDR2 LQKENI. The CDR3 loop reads CASSLPSGNTGELFF. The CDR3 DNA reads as TGTGCCAGCTCTCTTCCTAGCGGGAACACCGGGGAGCTGTTTTTT.

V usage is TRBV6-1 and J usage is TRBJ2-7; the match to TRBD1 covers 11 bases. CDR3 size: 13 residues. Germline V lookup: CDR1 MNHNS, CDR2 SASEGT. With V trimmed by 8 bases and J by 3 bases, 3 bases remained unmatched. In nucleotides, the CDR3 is TGTGCCAGCGGGACAGGGGGATACTACGAGCAGTACGTC. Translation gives CASGTGGYYEQYV.

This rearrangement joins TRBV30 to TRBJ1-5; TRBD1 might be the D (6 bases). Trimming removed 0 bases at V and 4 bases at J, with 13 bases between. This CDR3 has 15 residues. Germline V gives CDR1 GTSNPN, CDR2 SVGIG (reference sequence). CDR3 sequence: CAWSVTGQINQPQHF. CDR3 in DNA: TGTGCCTGGAGTGTTACAGGGCAGATTAATCAGCCCCAGCATTTT. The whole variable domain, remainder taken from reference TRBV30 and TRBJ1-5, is SQTIHQWPATLVQPVGSPLSLECTVEGTSNPNLYWYRQAAGRGLQLLFYSVGIGQISSEVPQNLSASRPQDRQFILSSKKLLLSDSGFYLCAWSVTGQINQPQHFGDGTRLSIL.